Below are 20 T cell receptor beta chains sequenced from a single sample in a study of OX40 agonist ivuxolimab in advanced cancers. Method: immunoSEQ multiplex PCR; TCRdb's copy keeps in-frame clones and lacks some. The table includes tens of thousands of clones, 89% detected once. This specimen was CD4+ or CD8+ T cells sorted from blood, taken in a trial of the OX40 agonist ivuxolimab. These receptors came from an adult with an advanced solid tumor such as melanoma, head and neck, liver or kidney cancer.

This clone was counted once. The rearrangement joins TRBV5-6 to TRBJ1-1; D remains ambiguous. V was trimmed by 0 bases and J by 3 bases, leaving 12 bases between them. The CDR3 covers 15 residues. In germline, CDR1 is SGHDT, CDR2 YYEEEE. The CDR3 spells CASSLVLGRDTEAFF. The CDR3 bases are TGTGCCAGCAGCTTGGTGCTGGGTCGCGACACTGAAGCTTTCTTT.

The rearrangement joins TRBV19 to TRBJ2-1, with TRBD2 matching over 7 bases. Germline CDR1 LNHDA, CDR2 SQIVND (reference sequence). Trimming at V came to 6 bases and at J to 2 bases, leaving 7 bases not matched to a gene. The CDR3 extends over 15 amino acids. The CDR3 spells CASRLSGLAYNEQFF. CDR3 nucleotide sequence: TGTGCCAGTAGACTATCCGGACTAGCCTACAATGAGCAGTTCTTC.

The V gene is TRBV4-1, the J gene TRBJ2-3; no clear D. From germline, CDR1 is MGHRA and CDR2 YSYEKL. The CDR3 is 16 residues long. V shed 0 bases and J shed 2 bases, with 12 bases lying between them. In nucleotides, the CDR3 is TGCGCCAGCAGCCAAGAGGGGATAGACTCCACAGATACGCAGTATTTT. It codes for CASSQEGIDSTDTQYF.

The gene calls are TRBV7-2 and TRBJ2-3; D remains unclear. The CDR3 is made up of 14 amino acids. V was clipped by 1 base and J by 2 bases, with 7 bases between them. Germline V gene lookup returns CDR1 SGHTA and CDR2 FQGNSA. CDR3 region: CASSLGDYTDTQYF. The CDR3 DNA reads as TGTGCCAGCAGCTTAGGAGATTACACAGATACGCAGTATTTT.

V is TRBV27 and J is TRBJ2-1, with TRBD2 matching 7 bases. The CDR3 covers 13 residues. The V segment lost 7 bases and the J segment 0 bases; nucleotides outside the gene matches: 0. The germline CDR1 and CDR2 sequences are MNHEY and SMNVEV (reference sequence). This CDR3 is CASTGGSYNEQFF. The CDR3 nucleotides read TGTGCCAGCACGGGGGGCTCCTACAATGAGCAGTTCTTC.

The V and J genes are TRBV6-6 and TRBJ2-1; 10 positions agree with TRBD2. Unmatched junction bases numbered 5, after V lost 6 bases and J lost 0 bases. The CDR3 extends over 16 amino acids. From germline, CDR1 is MNHNY and CDR2 SVGAGI (reference sequence). Written as DNA, the CDR3 is TGTGCCAGCAGCCCTAGCGGGAGCCACTCCTACAATGAGCAGTTCTTC. Amino acids: CASSPSGSHSYNEQFF.

The chain carries TRBV28 and TRBJ2-5; no clear D gene. The CDR3 extends over 14 amino acids. CDR1 and CDR2 (germline): MDHEN, SYDVKM. The V gene lost 3 bases and the J gene lost 2 bases, with 10 bases spanning the gap. The DNA for the CDR3 is TGTGCCAGCAGTTTGTCAGAAAAACAAGAGACCCAGTACTTC. Translated: CASSLSEKQETQYF.

Concerning this clone: At one end, the junction sequence differs from germline, possibly due to a read error. The rearrangement links TRBV5-6 to TRBJ1-2; a weak D match, TRBD1 (6 bases). Germline V gene lookup returns CDR1 SGHDT and CDR2 YYEEEE. The CDR3 is made up of 11 amino acids. CDR3 sequence reads: CASSLASGVSF. Here the CDR3 DNA reads TGTGCCAGCAGCTTGGCCTCAGGGGTTTCCTTC.

The chain carries TRBV5-1 and TRBJ2-1; 10 bases match TRBD2. V lost 0 bases to trimming and J lost 8 bases; unmatched junction nucleotides: 5. There are 15 residues in the CDR3. Germline CDR1 reads SGHRS; CDR2 reads YFSETQ. The CDR3 DNA follows: TGCGCCAGCAGCTTGGCTAGCGGGAGTAGCTATGAGCAGTTCTTC. It is translated as CASSLASGSSYEQFF.

The V gene is TRBV4-2, the J gene TRBJ2-7, with 8 bases identical to TRBD2. The ends lost 0 bases at V and 4 bases at J; junction bases unmatched: 8. The CDR3 length is 16 residues. CDR1 and CDR2 from the germline V gene are LGHNA and YNFKEQ. The CDR3 nucleotides are TGTGCCAGCAGCCAAGATGTGCGGGAGGTCCCATACGAGCAGTACTTC. Its translation: CASSQDVREVPYEQYF.

J is TRBJ2-1 and V is TRBV5-1, with TRBD2 identical over 12 bases. Germline V lookup: CDR1 SGHRS, CDR2 YFSETQ. There are 15 residues in the CDR3. The V and J ends lost 4 bases and 4 bases, in that order; junction bases with no gene match: 3. The CDR3 region is CASSMTSGGYNEQFF. The CDR3 DNA is TGCGCCAGCAGCATGACTAGCGGGGGATACAATGAGCAGTTCTTC.

The chain is built from TRBV6-1 and TRBJ2-1; 8 nucleotides agree with TRBD2. V shed 2 bases, J shed 3 bases, and the junction held 6 bases outside the gene matches. The CDR3 is 16 residues long. Germline V gene sequence: CDR1 MNHNS, CDR2 SASEGT. CDR3 nucleotides: TGTGCCAGCAGTGAACTCCTAGCGGGTCGCTACAATGAGCAGTTCTTC. Protein sequence: CASSELLAGRYNEQFF.

The chain has TRBV13 and TRBJ1-1, with D unclear. This CDR3 spans 14 amino acids. Germline values: CDR1 PRHDT, CDR2 FYEKMQ (reference sequence). Between the trimmed V and J ends, which lost 0 bases and 1 base, there was a span of 6 bases. CDR3 protein: CASSLGRKNTEAFF. As DNA, the CDR3 is TGTGCCAGCAGCTTAGGCCGGAAGAACACTGAAGCTTTCTTT.

This chain connects TRBV5-6 to TRBJ1-1; D might be TRBD1 (5 bases). CDR1 is SGHDT and CDR2 is YYEEEE in the germline V gene. V lost 4 bases, J lost 7 bases, and 20 bases lay in between. The CDR3 runs 15 residues. CDR3 protein: CASSPGGVMGLEAFF. The CDR3 nucleotides read TGTGCCAGCAGCCCCGGGGGGGTAATGGGGCTTGAAGCTTTCTTT.

V is TRBV10-2 and J is TRBJ2-7, with 9 bases matching TRBD2. This CDR3 spans 14 amino acids. V lost 6 bases and J lost 2; bases outside the gene matches: 5. The germline V gene has CDR1 WSHSY and CDR2 SAAADI. In nucleotides, the CDR3 is TGCGCCAGCAGCATGACTAGCGGTACCTACGAGCAGTACTTC. Protein sequence: CASSMTSGTYEQYF.

This clone was recorded only once. The chain joins TRBV2 to TRBJ2-7; 9 bases map to TRBD1. The CDR3 sequence is 13 residues long. J lost 3 bases, V lost 6 bases, and 3 bases had no gene match. The V gene's germline CDR1 is SNHLY and CDR2 FYNNEI. The chain's CDR3 is CASRRGQGYEQYF. CDR3 in DNA: TGTGCCAGCAGGAGGGGACAGGGCTACGAGCAGTACTTC.

V is TRBV7-2 and J is TRBJ1-4, with D perhaps TRBD1 (5 bases). This CDR3 has 14 amino acids. V was pared by 3 bases and J by 11 bases, with 16 bases between. Germline assignment: CDR1 SGHTA and CDR2 FQGNSA. The CDR3, as DNA: TGTGCCAGCAGCTTTGGGACGGGAGAGATTAAACTGTTTTTT. It specifies CASSFGTGEIKLFF.

The chain is built from TRBV2 and TRBJ1-2; 7 nucleotides agree with TRBD1. CDR1 is SNHLY, CDR2 FYNNEI, per germline. V lost 6 bases and J lost 7; bases outside the gene matches: 14. The CDR3 spans 15 residues. CDR3 sequence: CASSARLGQILGYTF. The CDR3 nucleotides are TGTGCCAGCAGCGCTAGGTTGGGACAGATTCTTGGCTACACCTTC.

The rearrangement joins TRBV20-1 to TRBJ2-7, with D perhaps matching TRBD1 (6 bases). The CDR3 is 11 amino acids. Between the trimmed V and J ends, which lost 5 bases and 4 bases, there was a span of 9 bases. Germline CDR1 DFQATT, CDR2 SNEGSKA (reference sequence). Here the CDR3 reads CSASRGYEQYF. DNA for the CDR3: TGCAGTGCTTCCAGGGGTTACGAGCAGTACTTC.

The gene calls are TRBV28 and TRBJ2-5; D gene uncertain. This CDR3 has 14 residues. In germline, CDR1 is MDHEN, CDR2 SYDVKM. The V gene lost 6 bases and the J gene lost 1 base, with 12 bases spanning the gap. CDR3 loop: CASRLDVSQETQYF. The CDR3 DNA reads TGTGCCAGCAGATTGGACGTGAGCCAAGAGACCCAGTACTTC.